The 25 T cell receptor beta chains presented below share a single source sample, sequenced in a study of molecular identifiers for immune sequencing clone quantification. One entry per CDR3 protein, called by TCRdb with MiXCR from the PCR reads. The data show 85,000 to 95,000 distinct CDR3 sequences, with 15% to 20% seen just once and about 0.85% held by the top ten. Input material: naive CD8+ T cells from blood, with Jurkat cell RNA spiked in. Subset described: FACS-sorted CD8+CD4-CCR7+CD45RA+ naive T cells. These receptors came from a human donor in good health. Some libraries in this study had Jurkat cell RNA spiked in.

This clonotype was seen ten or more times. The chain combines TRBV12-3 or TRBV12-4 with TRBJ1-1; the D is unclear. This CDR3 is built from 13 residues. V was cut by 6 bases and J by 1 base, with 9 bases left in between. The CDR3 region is CASSPPENTEAFF. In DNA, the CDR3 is TGTGCCAGCAGCCCACCCGAGAACACTGAAGCTTTCTTT.

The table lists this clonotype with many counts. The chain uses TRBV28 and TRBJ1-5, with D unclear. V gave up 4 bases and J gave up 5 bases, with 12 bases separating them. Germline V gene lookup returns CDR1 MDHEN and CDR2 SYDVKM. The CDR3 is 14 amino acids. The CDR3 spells CASSSHLDHQPQHF. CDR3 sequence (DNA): TGTGCCAGCAGTTCCCACCTGGACCATCAGCCCCAGCATTTT.

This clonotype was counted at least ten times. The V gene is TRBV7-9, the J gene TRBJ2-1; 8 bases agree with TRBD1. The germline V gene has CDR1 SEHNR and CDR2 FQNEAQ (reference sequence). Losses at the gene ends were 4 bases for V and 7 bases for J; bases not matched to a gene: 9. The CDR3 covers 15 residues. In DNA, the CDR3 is TGTGCCAGCAGCTCAAGACAGGGGTACCTGAATGAGCAGTTCTTC. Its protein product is CASSSRQGYLNEQFF.

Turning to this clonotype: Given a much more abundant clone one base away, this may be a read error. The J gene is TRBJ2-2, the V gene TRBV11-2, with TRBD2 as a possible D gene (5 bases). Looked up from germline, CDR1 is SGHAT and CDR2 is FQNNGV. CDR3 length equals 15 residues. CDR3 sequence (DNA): TGTGCCAGCAGCTCTTTACAGATAAACACCGGGGAGCAGTTTTTT. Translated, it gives CASSSLQINTGEQFF. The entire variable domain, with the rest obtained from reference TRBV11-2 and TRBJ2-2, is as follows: EAGVAQSPRYKIIEKRQSVAFWCNPISGHATLYWYQQILGQGPKLLIQFQNNGVVDDSQLPKDRFSAERLKGVDSTLKIQPAKLEDSAVYLCASSSLQINTGEQFFGEGSRLTVL.

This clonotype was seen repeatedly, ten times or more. The CDR3 here is CASSILHGTDTQYF. The CDR3, as DNA: TGTGCCAGTAGTATACTACATGGCACAGATACGCAGTATTTT. The chain has TRBV19 and TRBJ2-3; no firm D call. The CDR3 extends over 14 amino acids. Deletions cut 2 bases from V and 1 base from J, with 7 bases between. Per the germline V gene, CDR1 is LNHDA and CDR2 is SQIVND (reference sequence).

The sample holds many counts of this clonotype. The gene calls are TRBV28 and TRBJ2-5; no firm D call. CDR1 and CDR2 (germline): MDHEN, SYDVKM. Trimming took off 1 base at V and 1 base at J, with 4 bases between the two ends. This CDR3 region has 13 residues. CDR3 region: CASSLFSQETQYF. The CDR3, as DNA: TGTGCCAGCAGTTTATTTTCCCAAGAGACCCAGTACTTC.

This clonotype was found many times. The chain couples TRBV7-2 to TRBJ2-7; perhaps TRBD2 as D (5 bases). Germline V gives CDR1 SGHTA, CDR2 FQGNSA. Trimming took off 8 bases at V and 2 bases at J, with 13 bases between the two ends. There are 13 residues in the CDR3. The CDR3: CASSRKGAYEQYF. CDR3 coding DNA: TGTGCCAGCTCTCGTAAGGGAGCCTACGAGCAGTACTTC.

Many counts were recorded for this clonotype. The CDR3 DNA reads TGTGCCAGCAGCCCATGGTCGGGGGCGTCTTACGAGCAGTACTTC. It translates to CASSPWSGASYEQYF. The J gene is TRBJ2-7, the V gene TRBV3-1, with D perhaps TRBD1 or TRBD2 (6 bases each). V was trimmed by 4 bases and J by 4 bases, leaving 17 bases between them. This CDR3 comprises 15 residues. Germline assignment: CDR1 LGHDT and CDR2 YNNKEL (reference sequence).

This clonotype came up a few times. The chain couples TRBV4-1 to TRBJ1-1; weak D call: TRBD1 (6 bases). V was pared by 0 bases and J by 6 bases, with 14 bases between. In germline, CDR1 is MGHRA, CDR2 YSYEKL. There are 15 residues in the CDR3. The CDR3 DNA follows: TGCGCCAGCAGCCAAGAGGGGGCAGGGATCCCTGAAGCTTTCTTT. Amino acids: CASSQEGAGIPEAFF.

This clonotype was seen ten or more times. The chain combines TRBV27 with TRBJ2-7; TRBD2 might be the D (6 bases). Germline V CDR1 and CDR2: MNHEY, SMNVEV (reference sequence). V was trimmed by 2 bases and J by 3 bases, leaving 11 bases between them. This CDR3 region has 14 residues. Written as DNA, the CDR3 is TGTGCCAGCAGTTTAGGGGGGTCTGTCTACGAGCAGTACTTC. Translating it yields CASSLGGSVYEQYF.

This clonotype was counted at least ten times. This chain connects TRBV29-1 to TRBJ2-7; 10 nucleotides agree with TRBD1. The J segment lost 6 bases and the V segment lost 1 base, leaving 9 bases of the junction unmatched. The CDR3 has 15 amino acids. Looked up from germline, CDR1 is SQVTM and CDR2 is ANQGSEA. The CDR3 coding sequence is TGCAGCGTTGAAGCGGGGACAGGGGTGTATTCCGAGCAGTACTTC. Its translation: CSVEAGTGVYSEQYF.

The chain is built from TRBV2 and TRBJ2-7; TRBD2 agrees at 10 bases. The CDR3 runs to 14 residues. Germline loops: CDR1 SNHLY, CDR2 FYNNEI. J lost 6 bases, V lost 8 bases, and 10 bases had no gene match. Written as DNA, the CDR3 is TGTGCCAGCCTCCTTATAGCGGGAGGATCCGAGCAGTACTTC. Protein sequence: CASLLIAGGSEQYF.

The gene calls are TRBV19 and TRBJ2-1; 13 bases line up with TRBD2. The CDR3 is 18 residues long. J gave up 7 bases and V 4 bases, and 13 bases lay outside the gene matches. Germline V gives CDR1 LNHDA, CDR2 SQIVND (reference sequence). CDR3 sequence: CASSREGTSGIYRNEQFF. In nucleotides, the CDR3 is TGTGCCAGTAGTAGGGAAGGGACTAGCGGGATCTACAGGAATGAGCAGTTCTTC. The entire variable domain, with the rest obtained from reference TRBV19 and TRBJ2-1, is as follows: DGGITQSPKYLFRKEGQNVTLSCEQNLNHDAMYWYRQDPGQGLRLIYYSQIVNDFQKGDIAEGYSVSREKKESFPLTVTSAQKNPTAFYLCASSREGTSGIYRNEQFFGPGTRLTVL.

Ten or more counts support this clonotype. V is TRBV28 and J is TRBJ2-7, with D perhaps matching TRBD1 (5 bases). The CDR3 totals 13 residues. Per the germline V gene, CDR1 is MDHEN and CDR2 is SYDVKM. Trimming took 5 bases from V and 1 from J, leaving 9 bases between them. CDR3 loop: CASSPQGSYEQYF. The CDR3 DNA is TGTGCCAGCAGTCCGCAGGGATCCTACGAGCAGTACTTC.

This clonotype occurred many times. CDR3 bases: TGTGCCAGCAGTGACAGGGGTTCAGGCACAGATACGCAGTATTTT. Translating gives CASSDRGSGTDTQYF. The V gene is TRBV6-1, the J gene TRBJ2-3, with D maybe TRBD1 (6 bases). V was clipped by 3 bases and J by 1 base, with 11 bases between them. The germline V gene encodes CDR1 MNHNS and CDR2 SASEGT. CDR3 length: 15 residues.

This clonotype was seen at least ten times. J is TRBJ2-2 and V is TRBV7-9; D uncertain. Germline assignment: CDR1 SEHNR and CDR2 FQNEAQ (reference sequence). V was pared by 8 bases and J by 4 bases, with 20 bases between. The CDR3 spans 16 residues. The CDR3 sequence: CASHPYLREATGELFF. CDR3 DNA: TGTGCCAGCCACCCTTACCTCCGCGAGGCCACCGGGGAGCTGTTTTTT.

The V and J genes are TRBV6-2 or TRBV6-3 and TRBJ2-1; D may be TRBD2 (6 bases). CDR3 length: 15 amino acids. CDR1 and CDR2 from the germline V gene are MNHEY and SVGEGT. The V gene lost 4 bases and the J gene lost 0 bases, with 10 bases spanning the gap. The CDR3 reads CASSSGVGSYNEQFF. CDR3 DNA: TGTGCCAGCAGTTCGGGGGTAGGCTCCTACAATGAGCAGTTCTTC.

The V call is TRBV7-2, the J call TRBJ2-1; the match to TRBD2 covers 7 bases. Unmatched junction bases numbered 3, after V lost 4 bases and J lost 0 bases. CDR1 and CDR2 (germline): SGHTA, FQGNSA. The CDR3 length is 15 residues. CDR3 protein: CASSSTSYSYNEQFF. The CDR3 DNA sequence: TGTGCCAGCAGCTCGACTAGCTACTCCTACAATGAGCAGTTCTTC.

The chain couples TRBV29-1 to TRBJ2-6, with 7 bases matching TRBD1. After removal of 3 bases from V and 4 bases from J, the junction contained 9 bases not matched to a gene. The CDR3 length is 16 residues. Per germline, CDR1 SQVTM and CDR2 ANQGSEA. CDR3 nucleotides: TGCAGCGTTGACGGGACAGAGCCGTCCGGGGCCAACGTCCTGACTTTC. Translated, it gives CSVDGTEPSGANVLTF.

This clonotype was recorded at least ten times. In DNA form, the CDR3 reads TGTGCCAGCAGCCTTGGGGCCTCCTACGAGCAGTACTTC. Translating it yields CASSLGASYEQYF. This chain connects TRBV5-6 to TRBJ2-7, with D tentatively TRBD1 (5 bases). Per the germline V gene, CDR1 is SGHDT and CDR2 is YYEEEE. The V gene lost 4 bases and the J gene lost 0 bases, with 8 bases spanning the gap. The CDR3 is made up of 13 amino acids.

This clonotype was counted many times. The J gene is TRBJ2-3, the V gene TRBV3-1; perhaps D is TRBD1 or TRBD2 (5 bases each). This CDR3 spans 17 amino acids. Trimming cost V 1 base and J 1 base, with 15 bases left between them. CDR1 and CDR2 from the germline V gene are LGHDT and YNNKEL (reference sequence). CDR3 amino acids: CASSQVLAQGGTDTQYF. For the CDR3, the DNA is TGTGCCAGCAGCCAAGTATTAGCGCAGGGAGGCACAGATACGCAGTATTTT.

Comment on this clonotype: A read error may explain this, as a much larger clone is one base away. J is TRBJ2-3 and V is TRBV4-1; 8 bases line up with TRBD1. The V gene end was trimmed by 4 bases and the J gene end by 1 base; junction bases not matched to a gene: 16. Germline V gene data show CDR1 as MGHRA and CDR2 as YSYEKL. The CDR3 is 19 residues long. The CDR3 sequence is CASSPAHPDRGIGTDTQYF. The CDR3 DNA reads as TGCGCCAGCAGCCCTGCCCACCCAGACAGGGGCATCGGCACAGATACGCAGTATTTT.

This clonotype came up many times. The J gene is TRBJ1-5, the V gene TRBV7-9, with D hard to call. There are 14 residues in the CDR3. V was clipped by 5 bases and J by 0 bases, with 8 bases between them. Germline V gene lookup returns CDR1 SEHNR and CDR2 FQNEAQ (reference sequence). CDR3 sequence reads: CASSHHSSNQPQHF. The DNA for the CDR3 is TGTGCCAGCAGCCACCACAGTAGCAATCAGCCCCAGCATTTT.

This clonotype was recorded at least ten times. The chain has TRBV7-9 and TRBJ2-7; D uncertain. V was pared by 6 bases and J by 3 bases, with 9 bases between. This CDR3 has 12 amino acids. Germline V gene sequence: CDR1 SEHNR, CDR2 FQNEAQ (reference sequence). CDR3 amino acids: CASRTLNYEQYF. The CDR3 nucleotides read TGTGCCAGCAGGACACTTAACTACGAGCAGTACTTC.

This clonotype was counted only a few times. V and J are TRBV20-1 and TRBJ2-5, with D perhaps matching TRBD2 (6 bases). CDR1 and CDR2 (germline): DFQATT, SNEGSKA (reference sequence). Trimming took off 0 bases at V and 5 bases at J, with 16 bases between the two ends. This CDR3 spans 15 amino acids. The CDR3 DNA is TGCAGTGCTAGAGATAATTTCCGGGGGTTGGAGACCCAGTACTTC. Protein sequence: CSARDNFRGLETQYF.